Listed below are T cell receptor beta chains from one sample, sequenced in a study of shared clonotypes between healthy human individuals. The repertoire was sequenced with immunoSEQ multiplex PCR; TCRdb's copy has only in-frame clones and lacks some. The table includes roughly 220,000 clones, 50% to 80% detected once. Sequences were obtained from memory CD4+ T cells sorted from blood. Receptor source: a man in his thirties or forties in good health. CDR3s include the opening cysteine and the closing phenylalanine or tryptophan. The D gene is left open where the match is weak.

J gene: TRBJ1-2
D gene: .
V gene: TRBV7-8
CDR3 length: 14
CDR3 protein: CASSLDQTFYGYTF

J gene: TRBJ1-2
D gene: .
V gene: TRBV9
CDR3 length: 14
CDR3 protein: CASSVVAGNYGYTF

J gene: TRBJ1-1
D gene: .
V gene: TRBV2
CDR3 length: 14
CDR3 protein: CASSEARGITEAFF

J gene: TRBJ1-1
D gene: .
V gene: TRBV18
CDR3 length: 11
CDR3 protein: CASSQYTEAFF

J gene: TRBJ1-1
D gene: .
V gene: TRBV5-1
CDR3 length: 13
CDR3 protein: CASRPDSYTEAFF

J gene: TRBJ2-4
D gene: .
V gene: TRBV4-1
CDR3 length: 16
CDR3 protein: CASSPSTSTSKNIQYF

J gene: TRBJ2-7
D gene: .
V gene: TRBV6-5
CDR3 length: 13
CDR3 protein: CASKLAATYEQYF

J gene: TRBJ1-1
D gene: TRBD1
V gene: TRBV7-3
CDR3 length: 13
CDR3 protein: CASSLYRGTEAFF

J gene: TRBJ1-5
D gene: .
V gene: TRBV15
CDR3 length: 16
CDR3 protein: CATSRAVGAGNQPQHF

J gene: TRBJ2-7
D gene: TRBD2
V gene: TRBV11-3
CDR3 length: 14
CDR3 protein: CASSSAGVTYEQYF

J gene: TRBJ2-1
D gene: .
V gene: TRBV29-1
CDR3 length: 13
CDR3 protein: CSVSSTSYNEQFF

J gene: TRBJ1-4
D gene: .
V gene: TRBV2
CDR3 length: 13
CDR3 protein: CASSVENSGKLFF

J gene: TRBJ2-5
D gene: TRBD2
V gene: TRBV10-3
CDR3 length: 16
CDR3 protein: CAISEFQTSGQETQYF

J gene: TRBJ2-2
D gene: .
V gene: TRBV15
CDR3 length: 16
CDR3 protein: CATSRPPAGRTGELFF

J gene: TRBJ2-3
D gene: .
V gene: TRBV2
CDR3 length: 15
CDR3 protein: CASRESGTSTDTQYF

J gene: TRBJ1-3
D gene: .
V gene: TRBV5-1
CDR3 length: 15
CDR3 protein: CASSRLGGEGNTIYF

J gene: TRBJ1-3
D gene: .
V gene: TRBV15
CDR3 length: 16
CDR3 protein: CATSRLGGRSGNTIYF

J gene: TRBJ2-7
D gene: TRBD1
V gene: TRBV10-3
CDR3 length: 14
CDR3 protein: CAISGGQGAYEQYF

J gene: TRBJ2-3
D gene: .
V gene: TRBV7-3
CDR3 length: 14
CDR3 protein: CASSLGVGWDTQYF

J gene: TRBJ2-7
D gene: TRBD1
V gene: TRBV19
CDR3 length: 15
CDR3 protein: CASSIVGQGPYEQYF

J gene: TRBJ2-7
D gene: .
V gene: TRBV7-9
CDR3 length: 14
CDR3 protein: CASSLQGGSYEQYF

J gene: TRBJ2-7
D gene: .
V gene: TRBV30
CDR3 length: 14
CDR3 protein: CAWNSGGRSYEQYF

J gene: TRBJ2-3
D gene: TRBD2
V gene: TRBV28
CDR3 length: 15
CDR3 protein: CASSLSAGGTDTQYF

J gene: TRBJ2-3
D gene: TRBD2
V gene: TRBV2
CDR3 length: 16
CDR3 protein: CASSGGLAGRLDTQYF

J gene: TRBJ1-5
D gene: .
V gene: TRBV15
CDR3 length: 18
CDR3 protein: CATSRGFGQIGGNQPQHF

J gene: TRBJ2-7
D gene: TRBD1
V gene: TRBV5-1
CDR3 length: 15
CDR3 protein: CASSPGTGWNYEQYF

J gene: TRBJ1-2
D gene: .
V gene: TRBV6-5
CDR3 length: 14
CDR3 protein: CASTPLGGNYGYTF

J gene: TRBJ2-1
D gene: .
V gene: TRBV18
CDR3 length: 15
CDR3 protein: CASSPGGMGYNEQFF

J gene: TRBJ2-1
D gene: TRBD2
V gene: TRBV9
CDR3 length: 15
CDR3 protein: CASSDLAGAYNEQFF

J gene: TRBJ1-1
D gene: .
V gene: TRBV11-2
CDR3 length: 13
CDR3 protein: CASSLIRNTEAFF

J gene: TRBJ1-2
D gene: TRBD1
V gene: TRBV5-1
CDR3 length: 16
CDR3 protein: CASSPSAGQGARGYTF

J gene: TRBJ2-7
D gene: TRBD2
V gene: TRBV5-1
CDR3 length: 15
CDR3 protein: CASSWTSVSSYEQYF

J gene: TRBJ2-1
D gene: TRBD2
V gene: TRBV6-6
CDR3 length: 15
CDR3 protein: CASSYNSGRRSEQFF

J gene: TRBJ2-2
D gene: TRBD2
V gene: TRBV5-5
CDR3 length: 14
CDR3 protein: CASSYTSVPGELFF

J gene: TRBJ2-3
D gene: .
V gene: TRBV5-5
CDR3 length: 14
CDR3 protein: CASSLAQGTDTQYF

J gene: TRBJ1-2
D gene: .
V gene: TRBV7-2
CDR3 length: 14
CDR3 protein: CASSLAIGQHGYTF

J gene: TRBJ2-1
D gene: TRBD2
V gene: TRBV7-9
CDR3 length: 15
CDR3 protein: CASTKAGGPGNEQFF

J gene: TRBJ1-2
D gene: .
V gene: TRBV28
CDR3 length: 17
CDR3 protein: CASREGGAGKPSSGYTF

J gene: TRBJ2-1
D gene: TRBD1
V gene: TRBV10-1
CDR3 length: 13
CDR3 protein: CASSGDRLGEQFF

J gene: TRBJ2-2
D gene: .
V gene: TRBV19
CDR3 length: 16
CDR3 protein: CASSTRRDRNTGELFF

J gene: TRBJ1-5
D gene: .
V gene: TRBV5-5
CDR3 length: 13
CDR3 protein: CASSLLRDQPQHF

J gene: TRBJ2-1
D gene: TRBD1
V gene: TRBV29-1
CDR3 length: 17
CDR3 protein: CSVAGTGSSISRNEQFF

J gene: TRBJ1-2
D gene: TRBD1
V gene: TRBV2
CDR3 length: 14
CDR3 protein: CASSSQGANYGYTF

J gene: TRBJ2-7
D gene: TRBD1
V gene: TRBV7-9
CDR3 length: 14
CDR3 protein: CASSSTGALYEQYF

J gene: TRBJ2-1
D gene: .
V gene: TRBV5-1
CDR3 length: 16
CDR3 protein: CASSITTPSFYNEQFF

J gene: TRBJ2-1
D gene: TRBD1
V gene: TRBV19
CDR3 length: 15
CDR3 protein: CASSTPGQGVDEQFF

J gene: TRBJ1-2
D gene: .
V gene: TRBV6-4
CDR3 length: 11
CDR3 protein: CASTVHYGYTF

J gene: TRBJ1-5
D gene: .
V gene: TRBV30
CDR3 length: 13
CDR3 protein: CAWSVRGNQPQHF

J gene: TRBJ2-2
D gene: TRBD1
V gene: TRBV7-9
CDR3 length: 15
CDR3 protein: CASSRTGANTGELFF

J gene: TRBJ1-2
D gene: .
V gene: TRBV25-1
CDR3 length: 14
CDR3 protein: CASASPGANYGYTF

J gene: TRBJ2-3
D gene: .
V gene: TRBV14
CDR3 length: 13
CDR3 protein: CASSQGVQDTQYF

J gene: TRBJ2-6
D gene: .
V gene: TRBV19
CDR3 length: 17
CDR3 protein: CASSSSADHSGANVLTF

J gene: TRBJ2-2
D gene: .
V gene: TRBV2
CDR3 length: 14
CDR3 protein: CASSYRSGTGELFF

J gene: TRBJ1-2
D gene: .
V gene: TRBV11-2
CDR3 length: 15
CDR3 protein: CASSLVRGQLYGYTF

J gene: TRBJ2-7
D gene: TRBD2
V gene: TRBV5-6
CDR3 length: 15
CDR3 protein: CASREIGLAGGEQYF

J gene: TRBJ2-2
D gene: .
V gene: TRBV19
CDR3 length: 14
CDR3 protein: CASSNTGSTGELFF

J gene: TRBJ1-3
D gene: .
V gene: TRBV7-2
CDR3 length: 17
CDR3 protein: CASSLLGQRNSGNTIYF

J gene: TRBJ2-7
D gene: .
V gene: TRBV14
CDR3 length: 11
CDR3 protein: CASSQGGGWAF

J gene: TRBJ2-7
D gene: .
V gene: TRBV6-1
CDR3 length: 14
CDR3 protein: CASIPDNYDLEQYF

J gene: TRBJ1-1
D gene: TRBD1
V gene: TRBV5-1
CDR3 length: 15
CDR3 protein: CASSLALTGGSEAFF